In its sample, the clone carrying this T cell receptor beta chain was seen a few times. The target antigen is unknown. Then a second PCR, running about 6 to 12 cycles, was carried out with a sample-barcoded 5' primer and a J-beta primer mix. TCRdb ran MiXCR on the 5' RACE reads and lists one entry per CDR3 protein. The sample consists of about a million distinct CDR3 sequences, around 46% of them appearing once. These data are taken from a study of blood T cells in healthy people across ages. Whole-study results and caveats: Strong correlation existed between TCR beta diversity and naive T cell percentage.

Trimming shortened V by 4 bases and J by 4 bases, and 10 bases separated the two germline ends. CDR1 and CDR2 from the germline V gene are MRHNA and SNTAGT. The CDR3 contains 13 residues. This chain joins TRBV6-4 and TRBJ1-1; weak D call: TRBD1 (5 bases). This sequence originates from a man in his thirties or forties in good health. Sequencing was done on a sample of blood. The CDR3: CASSARRGTEAFF. The DNA for the CDR3 is TGTGCCAGCAGTGCCAGGAGGGGCACTGAAGCTTTCTTT.